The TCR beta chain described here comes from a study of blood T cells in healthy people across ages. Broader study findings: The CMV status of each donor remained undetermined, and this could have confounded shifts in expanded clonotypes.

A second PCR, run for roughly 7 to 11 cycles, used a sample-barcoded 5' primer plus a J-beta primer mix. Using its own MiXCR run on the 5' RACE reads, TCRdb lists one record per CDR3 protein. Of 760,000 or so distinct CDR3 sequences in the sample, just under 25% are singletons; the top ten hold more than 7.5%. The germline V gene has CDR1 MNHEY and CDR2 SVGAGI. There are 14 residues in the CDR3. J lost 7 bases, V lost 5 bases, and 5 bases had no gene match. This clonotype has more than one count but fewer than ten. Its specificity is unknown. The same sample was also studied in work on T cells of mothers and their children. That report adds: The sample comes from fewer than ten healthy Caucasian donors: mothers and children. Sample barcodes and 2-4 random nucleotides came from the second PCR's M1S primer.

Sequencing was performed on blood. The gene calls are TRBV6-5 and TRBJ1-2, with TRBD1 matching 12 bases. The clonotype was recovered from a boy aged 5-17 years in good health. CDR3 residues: CASSLGTGGIGYTF. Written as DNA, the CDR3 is TGTGCCAGCAGTCTAGGGACAGGGGGCATTGGCTACACCTTC.